The clone carrying this T cell receptor (beta chain) was detected once. Its antigen is still unknown. The data are from a study of CD8+ T cells in alopecia areata. On the study more broadly: Treated patients received oral tofacitinib, 5 to 10 mg twice daily.

Treatment specified: oral pan-JAK inhibitor, 5-10 mg twice daily. Punch biopsies of lesional scalp, plus peripheral blood, were taken from alopecia areata patients. General study points: Patients showed less clear TCR sequence sharing than mice, possibly partly because of HLA diversity. Relative to normal scalp, lesional scalp, especially alopecia totalis/universalis, showed higher clonality.

Sequencing used cDNA as its template, made by extracting RNA and reverse transcribing it. Repertoires were generated with immunoSEQ multiplex PCR, while TCRdb's copy carries only in-frame clones and drops some. The sample holds some 200,000 clones; 50% to 60% are singletons and the top ten take about 3%. This sequence was found in a human donor with alopecia areata. Sequencing used CD4+ T cells sorted from blood, obtained at week 4, from a patient treated with tofacitinib.

In DNA form, the CDR3 reads TGCAGCGCTGAGACAGGGGGTCAGGAGACCCAGTACTTC. It is translated as CSAETGGQETQYF. V is TRBV29-1 and J is TRBJ2-5; 9 bases match TRBD1. CDR1 and CDR2 from the germline V gene are SQVTM and ANQGSEA. With V trimmed by 7 bases and J by 5 bases, 8 bases remained unmatched. The length of the CDR3 is 13 residues.